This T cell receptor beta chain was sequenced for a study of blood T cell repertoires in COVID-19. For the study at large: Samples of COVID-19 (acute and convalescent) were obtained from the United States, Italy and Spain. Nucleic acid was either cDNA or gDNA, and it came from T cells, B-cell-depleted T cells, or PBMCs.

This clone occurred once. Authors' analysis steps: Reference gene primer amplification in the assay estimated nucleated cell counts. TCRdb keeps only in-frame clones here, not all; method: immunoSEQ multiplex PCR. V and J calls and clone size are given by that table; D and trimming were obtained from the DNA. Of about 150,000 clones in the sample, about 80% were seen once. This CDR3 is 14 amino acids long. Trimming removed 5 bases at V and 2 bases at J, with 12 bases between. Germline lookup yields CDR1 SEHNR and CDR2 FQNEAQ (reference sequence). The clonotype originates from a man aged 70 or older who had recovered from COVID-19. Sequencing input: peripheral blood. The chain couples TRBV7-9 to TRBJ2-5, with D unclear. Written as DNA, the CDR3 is TGTGCCAGCAGCCCCGTACTATGGCAAGAGACCCAGTACTTC. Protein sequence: CASSPVLWQETQYF. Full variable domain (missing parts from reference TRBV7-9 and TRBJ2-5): DTGVSQNPRHKITKRGQNVTFRCDPISEHNRLYWYRQTLGQGPEFLTYFQNEAQLEKSRLLSDRFSAERPKGSFSTLEIQRTEQGDSAMYLCASSPVLWQETQYFGPGTRLLVL.